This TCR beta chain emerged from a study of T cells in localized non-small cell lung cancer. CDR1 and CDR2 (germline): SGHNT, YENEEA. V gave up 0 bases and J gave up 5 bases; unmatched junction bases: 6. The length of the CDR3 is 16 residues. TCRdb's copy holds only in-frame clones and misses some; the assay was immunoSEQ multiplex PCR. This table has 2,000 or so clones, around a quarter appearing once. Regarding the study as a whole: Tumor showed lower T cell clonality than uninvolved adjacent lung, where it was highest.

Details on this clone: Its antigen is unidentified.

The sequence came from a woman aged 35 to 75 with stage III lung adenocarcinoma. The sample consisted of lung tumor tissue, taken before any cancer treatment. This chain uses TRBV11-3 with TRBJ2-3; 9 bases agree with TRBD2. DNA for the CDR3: TGTGCCAGCAGCTTAGACGCGGGAGGGCAAGGAGATACGCAGTATTTT. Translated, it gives CASSLDAGGQGDTQYF.